These 31 T cell receptor beta chains were sequenced from one sample in a study of T cell responses to AZD1222 COVID-19 vaccine. The method was immunoSEQ multiplex PCR; TCRdb's version includes in-frame clones alone and lacks a portion of them. The sample lists tens of thousands of clones; roughly 89% were seen once. The sequencing used peripheral blood, collected 28 days after the second AZD1222 dose. The receptors were gathered from an adult who received the AZD1222 COVID-19 vaccine.

The chain combines TRBV11-2 with TRBJ2-5, with D hard to call. Looked up from germline, CDR1 is SGHAT and CDR2 is FQNNGV. The V end was cut by 6 bases, the J end by 4 bases, with 6 bases between. The CDR3 is made up of 11 amino acids. CDR3 residues: CASSHTETQYF. The DNA of the CDR3 is TGTGCCAGCAGTCATACAGAGACCCAGTACTTC. Filled out from reference TRBV11-2 and TRBJ2-5, the complete variable domain reads EAGVAQSPRYKIIEKRQSVAFWCNPISGHATLYWYQQILGQGPKLLIQFQNNGVVDDSQLPKDRFSAERLKGVDSTLKIQPAKLEDSAVYLCASSHTETQYFGPGTRLLVL.

The chain uses TRBV9 and TRBJ2-2; a possible D gene is TRBD1 (5 bases). V gave up 4 bases and J gave up 4 bases, with 14 bases separating them. The germline CDR1 and CDR2 sequences are SGDLS and YYNGEE. This CDR3 is 15 amino acids long. In nucleotides, the CDR3 is TGTGCCAGCAGCTTAGGGGCCTCCTCCACCGGGGAGCTGTTTTTT. Residues: CASSLGASSTGELFF.

The gene calls are TRBV5-1 and TRBJ2-1, with D tentatively TRBD1 (6 bases). V was clipped by 0 bases and J by 4 bases, with 14 bases between them. The CDR3 loop spans 16 amino acids. The germline CDR1 and CDR2 sequences are SGHRS and YFSETQ. CDR3 sequence reads: CASSLGDRRFYNEQFF. The CDR3 region has the DNA TGCGCCAGCAGCTTGGGAGACAGGAGATTTTACAATGAGCAGTTCTTC.

CDR3 protein: CASMEVGPTQYF. The CDR3 nucleotides read TGTGCCAGCATGGAGGTCGGTCCGACCCAGTACTTC. The gene calls are TRBV2 and TRBJ2-5; D may be TRBD2 (5 bases). Germline values: CDR1 SNHLY, CDR2 FYNNEI. CDR3 length: 12 amino acids. V gave up 7 bases and J gave up 7 bases, with 13 bases separating them.

This clone was picked up one time. V and J are TRBV28 and TRBJ1-5; the D is unclear. Per germline, CDR1 MDHEN and CDR2 SYDVKM. The V and J ends lost 2 bases and 1 base respectively, with 24 bases between them. The CDR3 loop spans 20 amino acids. CDR3 nucleotide sequence: TGTGCCAGCAGTTTAGTAAAAATGGTCCGGGGTCTCGAAAGCAATCAGCCCCAGCATTTT. Translated, it gives CASSLVKMVRGLESNQPQHF. The whole variable domain, remainder taken from reference TRBV28 and TRBJ1-5, is DVKVTQSSRYLVKRTGEKVFLECVQDMDHENMFWYRQDPGLGLRLIYFSYDVKMKEKGDIPEGYSVSREKKERFSLILESASTNQTSMYLCASSLVKMVRGLESNQPQHFGDGTRLSIL.

This chain joins TRBV11-3 and TRBJ1-6; D remains unclear. The CDR3 consists of 14 residues. Germline V gives CDR1 SGHNT, CDR2 YENEEA. Deletions cut 5 bases from V and 5 bases from J, with 10 bases between. In nucleotides, the CDR3 is TGTGCCAGCAGCCCCACTGGACATAATTCACCCCTCCACTTT. Protein: CASSPTGHNSPLHF.

The CDR3 is CASIDRTNQPQHF. The CDR3 DNA reads TGTGCCAGCATCGACAGAACCAATCAGCCCCAGCATTTT. This rearrangement joins TRBV2 to TRBJ1-5; D is possibly TRBD1 (5 bases). CDR1 is SNHLY, CDR2 FYNNEI, per germline. The CDR3 sequence is 13 residues long. V was trimmed by 7 bases and J by 3 bases, leaving 10 bases between them.

V gene TRBV4-3 combines with J gene TRBJ1-2, with 7 bases lining up with TRBD1. The junction had 10 bases not matched to a gene; V was cut back by 5 bases and J by 7 bases. CDR1 and CDR2 from the germline V gene are LGHNA and YSLEER. The CDR3 is 14 residues long. In nucleotides, the CDR3 is TGCGCCAGCAGCGGCGGACAGGTGGCGGTTGGCTACACCTTC. Protein sequence: CASSGGQVAVGYTF.

The chain recombines TRBV7-2 with TRBJ2-2; 14 bases map to TRBD2. Germline V gene lookup returns CDR1 SGHTA and CDR2 FQGNSA. The CDR3 totals 15 residues. The V segment lost 4 bases and the J segment 6 bases; nucleotides outside the gene matches: 1. As DNA, the CDR3 is TGTGCCAGCAGCTCGGGACTAGCGGGAGCCGGGGAGCTGTTTTTT. It encodes CASSSGLAGAGELFF.

The chain has TRBV5-4 and TRBJ2-6, with 13 bases fitting TRBD2. V shed 3 bases and J 1 base; nucleotides not matched to a gene: 7. This CDR3 contains 19 residues. The germline V gene has CDR1 SGHNT and CDR2 YYREEE (reference sequence). CDR3 amino acids: CASSYGLAGVGSGANVLTF. CDR3 bases: TGTGCCAGCAGCTACGGACTAGCGGGAGTAGGGTCTGGGGCCAACGTCCTGACTTTC.

The chain uses TRBV3-1 (or the pseudogene TRBV3-2) and TRBJ2-1, with D tentatively TRBD1 (5 bases). V was shortened by 1 base and J by 0 bases, with 7 bases between the two germline ends. Germline CDR1 reads LGHDT; CDR2 reads YNNKEL (reference sequence). The CDR3 runs to 15 residues. DNA of the CDR3: TGTGCCAGCAGCCAAGCAGGGATCTCCTACAATGAGCAGTTCTTC. Translating gives CASSQAGISYNEQFF.

This rearrangement joins TRBV19 to TRBJ2-7; a weak D match, TRBD1 (7 bases). Germline-derived CDR1 and CDR2 are LNHDA and SQIVND (reference sequence). CDR3 length equals 13 residues. Trimming took 9 bases from V and 6 from J, leaving 18 bases between them. CDR3 sequence reads: CASTRTGGLEQYF. The CDR3 DNA sequence: TGTGCCAGCACAAGGACAGGAGGGCTCGAGCAGTACTTC.

The genes are TRBV12-3 or TRBV12-4 and TRBJ1-2; D remains unclear. V was cut by 2 bases and J by 6 bases, with 10 bases left in between. CDR3 length: 13 residues. Written as DNA, the CDR3 is TGTGCCAGCAGTTTACCTGGGAATCATGGCTACACCTTC. Protein sequence: CASSLPGNHGYTF.

The chain combines TRBV2 with TRBJ2-3, with D possibly called TRBD1 or TRBD2 (5 bases each). The CDR3 extends over 13 amino acids. Germline-derived CDR1 and CDR2 are SNHLY and FYNNEI. Trimming left V 6 bases short and J 8 bases short, with 15 bases between. DNA of the CDR3: TGTGCCAGCAGACGGGATAGTCAGGGTACGCAGTATTTT. Protein product: CASRRDSQGTQYF. Filled out from reference TRBV2 and TRBJ2-3, the complete variable domain reads EPEVTQTPSHQVTQMGQEVILRCVPISNHLYFYWYRQILGQKVEFLVSFYNNEISEKSEIFDDQFSVERPDGSNFTLKIRSTKLEDSAMYFCASRRDSQGTQYFGPGTRLTVL.

The chain links TRBV7-2 to TRBJ1-1, with a tentative D call TRBD1 (5 bases). Trimming cost V 4 bases and J 1 base, with 10 bases left between them. Germline lookup yields CDR1 SGHTA and CDR2 FQGNSA. The CDR3 contains 14 residues. The CDR3 DNA is TGTGCCAGCAGCTCCGTTGGGGGGAACACTGAAGCTTTCTTT. Translated: CASSSVGGNTEAFF.

The rearrangement uses TRBV21-1 and TRBJ2-3; TRBD2, the table's D call, lacks a check against the DNA. TRBV21-1 is a pseudogene segment. The CDR3 is made up of 14 amino acids. CDR3: CASSKEGGTDTQYF. The CDR3 DNA reads TGTGCCAGCAGCAAGGAGGGTGGCACAGATACGCAGTATTTT.

The V gene is TRBV6-5, the J gene TRBJ2-2; D is unclear. This CDR3 comprises 14 residues. CDR1 and CDR2 from the germline V gene are MNHEY and SVGAGI. The V and J ends lost 7 bases and 0 bases respectively, with 9 bases between them. As DNA, the CDR3 is TGTGCCAGCACCATTAATTCGAACACCGGGGAGCTGTTTTTT. This encodes CASTINSNTGELFF.

V is TRBV19 and J is TRBJ1-6; no reliable D call. CDR3 length: 14 residues. The V gene's germline CDR1 is LNHDA and CDR2 SQIVND (reference sequence). Trimming stripped 5 bases from V and 7 bases from J, with 12 bases between. CDR3 nucleotides: TGTGCCAGTAGTTTGACGGAATACAATTCACCCCTCCACTTT. It is translated as CASSLTEYNSPLHF.

V gene TRBV12-3 or TRBV12-4 combines with J gene TRBJ2-2; D is ambiguous. The CDR3 sequence is 11 residues long. With 6 bases removed from V and 9 bases from J, the gap between germline ends came to 8 bases. The CDR3 region is CASSPRWELFF. CDR3 sequence (DNA): TGTGCCAGCAGCCCCCGTTGGGAGCTGTTTTTT.

The chain uses TRBV3-1 (or the pseudogene TRBV3-2) and TRBJ2-1, with D possibly matching TRBD2 (5 bases). This CDR3 is built from 17 residues. Germline V gives CDR1 LGHDT, CDR2 YNNKEL (reference sequence). V gave up 0 bases and J gave up 2 bases, with 14 bases separating them. CDR3 sequence: CASSQEGLARPYNEQFF. CDR3 sequence (DNA): TGTGCCAGCAGCCAAGAGGGATTAGCGCGACCCTACAATGAGCAGTTCTTC.

V gene TRBV12-3 or TRBV12-4 combines with J gene TRBJ1-1; D is uncertain. The CDR3 loop spans 11 amino acids. V was shortened by 8 bases and J by 0 bases, with 4 bases between the two germline ends. CDR3 loop: CASGVNTEAFF. CDR3 DNA: TGTGCCAGCGGGGTGAACACTGAAGCTTTCTTT.

V usage is TRBV6-5 and J usage is TRBJ2-7; the D gene is possibly TRBD1 (6 bases). The CDR3 has 16 residues. Per germline, CDR1 MNHEY and CDR2 SVGAGI. V was clipped by 2 bases and J by 2 bases, with 16 bases between them. CDR3 region: CASSYPLTGPTYEQYV. The CDR3 DNA follows: TGTGCCAGCAGTTACCCTCTTACAGGGCCCACCTACGAGCAGTACGTC.

The chain is built from TRBV2 and TRBJ1-1; TRBD1 agrees at 8 bases. V dropped 3 bases and J dropped 6; count of bases not matched to a gene: 9. Looked up from germline, CDR1 is SNHLY and CDR2 is FYNNEI. The CDR3 covers 15 residues. CDR3 nucleotide sequence: TGTGCCAGCAGTGAGCAGGGGGCGGTTGCCCCTGAAGCTTTCTTT. Its translation: CASSEQGAVAPEAFF.

As DNA, the CDR3 is TGTGCCAGCAGCAAACCTCGACAGGGAATATACGGGGAGCTGTTTTTT. Encoded protein: CASSKPRQGIYGELFF. The chain carries TRBV21-1 and TRBJ2-2; the D call in the table, TRBD1, was not verified against the DNA. TRBV21-1 is an annotated pseudogene. This CDR3 comprises 16 residues.

The V gene is TRBV19, the J gene TRBJ2-2; unclear D gene. Per the germline V gene, CDR1 is LNHDA and CDR2 is SQIVND (reference sequence). V gave up 3 bases and J gave up 4 bases, with 9 bases separating them. This CDR3 is built from 14 residues. CDR3 in amino acids: CASSIRTPTGELFF. The CDR3 coding sequence is TGTGCCAGTAGTATCCGGACCCCCACCGGGGAGCTGTTTTTT.

The CDR3 DNA sequence: TGCGCCAGCAGCTTGGGGGACAGAGCAACTAATGAAAAACTGTTTTTT. Translating gives CASSLGDRATNEKLFF. This chain links TRBV5-1 with TRBJ1-4, with TRBD1 matching over 7 bases. Unmatched junction bases numbered 2, after V lost 0 bases and J lost 0 bases. The CDR3 runs to 16 residues. The germline gives CDR1 SGHRS, CDR2 YFSETQ.

The chain combines TRBV5-8 with TRBJ1-3; maybe TRBD1 (5 bases). With 0 bases removed from V and 6 bases from J, the gap between germline ends came to 13 bases. The CDR3 has 15 amino acids. Germline V gene sequence: CDR1 SGHTS, CDR2 YDEGEE. CDR3 residues: CASSLGRDPLNTIYF. CDR3 bases: TGTGCCAGCAGCTTGGGACGGGACCCACTAAACACCATATATTTT.

V is TRBV2 and J is TRBJ1-4; perhaps TRBD1 as D (5 bases). Between the trimmed V and J ends, which lost 5 bases and 6 bases, there was a span of 16 bases. The CDR3 contains 15 residues. The germline CDR1 and CDR2 sequences are SNHLY and FYNNEI. CDR3 amino acids: CASSTPSWGDEKLFF. In DNA form, the CDR3 reads TGTGCCAGCAGTACCCCCTCTTGGGGGGATGAAAAACTGTTTTTT. The full variable domain, with the rest looked up from reference TRBV2 and TRBJ1-4, is EPEVTQTPSHQVTQMGQEVILRCVPISNHLYFYWYRQILGQKVEFLVSFYNNEISEKSEIFDDQFSVERPDGSNFTLKIRSTKLEDSAMYFCASSTPSWGDEKLFFGSGTQLSVL.

The chain uses TRBV19 and TRBJ2-5; D unresolved. Germline loops: CDR1 LNHDA, CDR2 SQIVND (reference sequence). The V and J ends lost 1 base and 4 bases respectively, with 10 bases between them. The CDR3 covers 14 residues. CDR3 sequence: CASSIALSRETQYF. CDR3 in DNA: TGTGCCAGTAGTATAGCCCTGAGCCGAGAGACCCAGTACTTC.

This chain uses TRBV29-1 with TRBJ2-3; the match to TRBD1 covers 8 bases. From germline, CDR1 is SQVTM and CDR2 ANQGSEA. This CDR3 comprises 14 residues. V trimming: 6 bases; J trimming: 2 bases; junction bases outside the gene matches: 7. In nucleotides, the CDR3 is TGCAGCGTGGCAGGGGGCGCGTCCACAGATACGCAGTATTTT. This translates into CSVAGGASTDTQYF.

The chain links TRBV12-3 or TRBV12-4 to TRBJ1-6, with TRBD1 matching 8 bases. The CDR3 has 13 residues. The junction had 0 bases not matched to a gene; V was cut back by 6 bases and J by 5 bases. CDR3 sequence reads: CASRTGDNSPLHF. In nucleotides, the CDR3 is TGTGCCAGCAGGACAGGGGATAATTCACCCCTCCACTTT.